The present T cell receptor (beta chain) was sequenced within a study of shared clonotypes between healthy human individuals. Sequencing was performed with immunoSEQ multiplex PCR; in TCRdb, only in-frame clones are kept and a portion is missing. The data hold about 380,000 clones, with 90% to 97% observed a single time. Sequenced input: memory CD8+ T cells sorted from blood. Subset here: CD45RO+ cells pooled with CCR7-negative TemRA cells. This sequence was found in a man aged 25 to 40 in good health.

DNA of the CDR3: TGCAGCGTGCGCAGCCAGGGGCAGGGGATTTACGAGCAGTACTTC. Protein product: CSVRSQGQGIYEQYF. J is TRBJ2-7 and V is TRBV29-1, with D perhaps TRBD1 (6 bases). V lost 6 bases, J lost 4 bases, and 22 bases lay in between. The CDR3 runs 15 residues. CDR1 SQVTM and CDR2 ANQGSEA come from the germline V gene.